This is a list of T cell receptor beta chains from one sample in a study of blood T cell repertoires in COVID-19. The assay was immunoSEQ multiplex PCR, and TCRdb's table has in-frame clones only and misses some. The top ten clones hold roughly 13% of a sample with over 60,000 clones, 82% of them seen once. The source material was peripheral blood. Source of these receptors: a woman of 80 years or more with acute or convalescent COVID-19. Both conserved end residues are part of each CDR3. The D gene is left open where the match is weak. Clone sizes are given selectively: once, few, many, or a class where the clone is expanded.

CDR3 DNA | CDR3 protein | V gene | D gene | clone size | J gene
TGTGCCAGCAGCTTAACAGGCGAGCAGTACTTC | CASSLTGEQYF | TRBV5-6 | NA | NA | TRBJ2-7
TGTGCCAGCAGCTTGGTCGGTGCGGCGAGCTATGGCTACACCTTC | CASSLVGAASYGYTF | TRBV5-6 | NA | NA | TRBJ1-2
TGTGCCAGTAGTATAGATCGTTCGGGGGTAAGACACACAGATACGCAGTATTTT | CASSIDRSGVRHTDTQYF | TRBV19 | NA | NA | TRBJ2-3
TGTGCCAGCAGCTTGGGAACCGGACTAGCGGACGAGCAGTACTTC | CASSLGTGLADEQYF | TRBV5-8 | TRBD2 | NA | TRBJ2-7
TGTGCCACCAGTGGCCGGGGAGGCTACACCTTC | CATSGRGGYTF | TRBV24-1 | NA | NA | TRBJ1-2
TGTGCCAGCAGTATAGGACTAGCGGGAACCTACGAGCAGTACTTC | CASSIGLAGTYEQYF | TRBV27 | TRBD2 | once | TRBJ2-7
TGCGCCAGCACCGGACAGGGAAATTTAGGGGAGACCCAGTACTTC | CASTGQGNLGETQYF | TRBV5-1 | TRBD1 | NA | TRBJ2-5
TGTGCCAGTAGTCCGGGACAGGGAGGATACGAGCAGTACTTC | CASSPGQGGYEQYF | TRBV19 | TRBD1 | NA | TRBJ2-7
TGTGCCAGCCGCGGGGGACAGGGGAGTACGGCGAGGGGGGCCAACGTCCTGACTTTC | CASRGGQGSTARGANVLTF | TRBV7-2 | TRBD1 | once | TRBJ2-6
TGTGCCAGCAGCCCGCGCGTCAGCGAGTACACCGGGGAGCTGTTTTTT | CASSPRVSEYTGELFF | TRBV7-9 | NA | once | TRBJ2-2